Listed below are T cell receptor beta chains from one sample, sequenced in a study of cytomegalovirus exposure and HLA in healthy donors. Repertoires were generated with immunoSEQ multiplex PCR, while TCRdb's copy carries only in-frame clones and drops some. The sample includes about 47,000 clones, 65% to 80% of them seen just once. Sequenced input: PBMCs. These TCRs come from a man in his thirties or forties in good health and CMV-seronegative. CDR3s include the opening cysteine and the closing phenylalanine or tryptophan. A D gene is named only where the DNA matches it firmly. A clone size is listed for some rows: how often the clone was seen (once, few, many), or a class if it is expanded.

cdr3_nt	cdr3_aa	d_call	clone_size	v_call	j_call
TGTGCTAGTGGTTTACGGAGCTTTGAAGCTTTCTTT	CASGLRSFEAFF	-	-	TRBV12-5	TRBJ1-1
TGCGCCAGCAGCTTGGCCGAAGCGGGAGACCCCTACAATGAGCAGTTCTTC	CASSLAEAGDPYNEQFF	TRBD2	-	TRBV5-1	TRBJ2-1
TGTGCCAGCAGCTTAGATTCAGGGGCGAATTCACCCCTCCACTTT	CASSLDSGANSPLHF	-	-	TRBV7-9	TRBJ1-6
TGTGCCAGCAGCCGGGGTTACAATGAGCAGTTCTTC	CASSRGYNEQFF	-	-	TRBV6-5	TRBJ2-1
TGCGCCAGCAGCTTGTCCCCATTAAGGACAGGGGGCGAGCAGTACTTC	CASSLSPLRTGGEQYF	TRBD1	few	TRBV5-1	TRBJ2-7
TGCGCCAGCAGCTTGGATTCCGGGAGCTATGGCTACACCTTC	CASSLDSGSYGYTF	-	-	TRBV5-1	TRBJ1-2
TGTGCCAGCAGCGTAGATAGGAGGACCCAGTACTTC	CASSVDRRTQYF	-	once	TRBV9	TRBJ2-5
TGTGCCAGCAGTTTAAGGGGGGGCACTGAAGCTTTCTTT	CASSLRGGTEAFF	-	-	TRBV27	TRBJ1-1
TGCAGCGGGGGACTAGCGGGAGCAGGTGAGCAGTTCTTC	CSGGLAGAGEQFF	TRBD2	few	TRBV29-1	TRBJ2-1
TGTGCCAGCAGTCTCGGGTCACCCGGCGAGCAGTACTTC	CASSLGSPGEQYF	-	-	TRBV2	TRBJ2-7
TGTGCCAGCAGCAAAGAGGGACAGGGCCCCTACGAGCAGTACTTC	CASSKEGQGPYEQYF	-	-	TRBV21-1	TRBJ2-7
TGTGCCAGCAGCTTTAGCGGGAGTACCCACAATGAGCAGTTCTTC	CASSFSGSTHNEQFF	TRBD2	few	TRBV7-9	TRBJ2-1
TGTGCCAGTAAGCTAGGCGCGACCACCGGGGAGCTGTTTTTT	CASKLGATTGELFF	-	-	TRBV19	TRBJ2-2
TGTGCCAGCAGTTACGGGACTAGTCACAATGAGCAGTTCTTC	CASSYGTSHNEQFF	TRBD2	once	TRBV6-5	TRBJ2-1
TGTGCCAGTAGTATCCGGGATAGCAATCAGCCCCAGCATTTT	CASSIRDSNQPQHF	-	-	TRBV19	TRBJ1-5
TGTGCCATCAGGACACAGGGGACGAACACTGAAGCTTTCTTT	CAIRTQGTNTEAFF	TRBD1	-	TRBV10-3	TRBJ1-1
TGTGCCAGCAGCCCCGGTAGCGTCGACTATGGCTACACCTTC	CASSPGSVDYGYTF	-	-	TRBV5-4	TRBJ1-2
TGTGCCAGCAGTATACTCCGGGGAGCGGTCGGATACGAGCAGTACTTC	CASSILRGAVGYEQYF	-	-	TRBV11-2	TRBJ2-7
TGTGCCAGCAGAAGAGGGGGAGTGAACAATGAGCAGTTCTTC	CASRRGGVNNEQFF	-	-	TRBV27	TRBJ2-1
TGTGCCAGCAGCCGGGAGGTAGCCGGCGGGGATGAGCAGTTCTTC	CASSREVAGGDEQFF	-	-	TRBV4-2	TRBJ2-1
TGTGCCAGCAGCTTAACCGGGACAGGGGGATCCTACGAGCAGTACTTC	CASSLTGTGGSYEQYF	TRBD1	-	TRBV13	TRBJ2-7
TGTGCCAGCAGCTTGGCAGAAGCCTACGAGCAGTACTTC	CASSLAEAYEQYF	-	-	TRBV11-2	TRBJ2-7
TGTGCCAGCAGCTTAGACGAACGGAGGAATCAGCCCCAGCATTTT	CASSLDERRNQPQHF	-	few	TRBV7-8	TRBJ1-5
TGTGCCAGCAGCTTGGGGGACAGGGGGCTTGACGAGCAGTACTTC	CASSLGDRGLDEQYF	TRBD1	few	TRBV5-4	TRBJ2-7
TGTGCCAGCAGTGACTCAGTAGCGGGAGGGGCCCATGAGCAGTTCTTC	CASSDSVAGGAHEQFF	TRBD2	-	TRBV6-4	TRBJ2-1
TGCGCCAGCAGCGAGTCAGGGTCTGGGGCCAACGTCCTGACTTTC	CASSESGSGANVLTF	-	few	TRBV5-1	TRBJ2-6
TGTGCCAGTAGTAGACAGCATAATGAAAAACTGTTTTTT	CASSRQHNEKLFF	-	-	TRBV19	TRBJ1-4
TGTGCCAGCACAGTCCGCAGGGATGGCTACACCTTC	CASTVRRDGYTF	-	-	TRBV6-1	TRBJ1-2
TGTGCCATCAGTGAGGTCGCGGGGACCATATATTTT	CAISEVAGTIYF	-	-	TRBV10-3	TRBJ1-3